This T cell receptor (beta chain) is from a study of CD8 T cells in ankylosing spondylitis. Study findings and constraints: Fewer than ten highly homologous variants made up a TCR beta motif that seemed to typify ankylosing spondylitis blood. The clones that were linked to disease were reported to be significantly enriched in matched synovial fluid samples from ankylosing spondylitis patients. A number of the motif variants had already been described in reactive arthritis synovial fluid and blood. CD8+ disease-linked clones were present at relatively low frequencies in blood.

Preparation of TCR beta libraries was done by quantitative 5'-RACE with molecular barcodes. TCRdb re-analysed the 5' RACE reads in MiXCR, keeping a single row per CDR3 protein. Of about 540,000 distinct CDR3 sequences in the sample, about 13% are singletons; the top ten hold about 6.5%. This clonotype has a handful of counts. The antigen remains undetermined. V dropped 1 base and J dropped 4 bases, with 13 bases sitting between them. The CDR3 totals 15 residues. CDR1 and CDR2 from the germline V gene are SGHNT and YENEEA. This TCR derives from a male donor with ankylosing spondylitis. This chain links TRBV11-3 with TRBJ1-1; possible D gene TRBD1, 5 bases. The specimen was blood, either unsorted or a sorted T cell fraction (not recorded which). DNA for the CDR3: TGTGCCAGCAGCTTAGGGGGCAGGGACTCCACTGAAGCTTTCTTT. Protein: CASSLGGRDSTEAFF.